The 21 T cell receptor beta chains below all came from one sample that was sequenced in a study of blood T cell repertoires in COVID-19. Repertoires were generated with immunoSEQ multiplex PCR, while TCRdb's copy carries only in-frame clones and drops some. Of approximately 98,000 clones listed, about two thirds are singletons. The sequencing sample was made of peripheral blood. These receptors came from a woman aged 40 to 49 with acute or convalescent COVID-19.

Here the CDR3 reads CASSLEHAAGLGGRDTGELFF. CDR3 coding DNA: TGTGCCAGCAGCTTAGAGCATGCGGCGGGACTAGGAGGGCGGGACACCGGGGAGCTGTTTTTT. V gene TRBV7-6 combines with J gene TRBJ2-2; 8 bases are a match to TRBD2. V lost 1 base, J lost 3 bases, and 19 bases stayed unmatched. The germline CDR1 and CDR2 sequences are SGHVS and FNYEAQ. This CDR3 contains 21 residues.

The chain employs TRBV11-1 and TRBJ1-4, with TRBD1 matching over 7 bases. The trim removed 5 bases at V and 7 bases at J, leaving 7 bases unmatched. Germline loops: CDR1 SGHAT, CDR2 FQDESV (reference sequence). The CDR3 totals 14 residues. CDR3 nucleotide sequence: TGTGCCAGCAGCCCCGGAGGGGGCTTTGAAAAACTGTTTTTT. It translates to CASSPGGGFEKLFF.

The V and J genes are TRBV2 and TRBJ2-4; TRBD2 is a possible D gene (5 bases). This CDR3 comprises 13 residues. CDR1 SNHLY and CDR2 FYNNEI come from the germline V gene. Trimming shortened V by 8 bases and J by 1 base, and 9 bases separated the two germline ends. CDR3 nucleotides: TGTGCCAGCGCCCGGGGTGCCAAAAACATTCAGTACTTC. Protein sequence: CASARGAKNIQYF. The full variable domain, rest sourced from reference TRBV2 and TRBJ2-4, is EPEVTQTPSHQVTQMGQEVILRCVPISNHLYFYWYRQILGQKVEFLVSFYNNEISEKSEIFDDQFSVERPDGSNFTLKIRSTKLEDSAMYFCASARGAKNIQYFGAGTRLSVL.

The CDR3 DNA sequence: TGTGCCAGTAGTATAGCACAGGGTCCCTACGAGCAGTACTTC. Translating gives CASSIAQGPYEQYF. This chain links TRBV19 with TRBJ2-7; D may be TRBD1 (6 bases). The V gene's germline CDR1 is LNHDA and CDR2 SQIVND (reference sequence). The CDR3 runs 14 residues. Trimming stripped 1 base from V and 2 bases from J, with 9 bases between.

This chain uses TRBV5-1 with TRBJ2-1; D unresolved. Trimming stripped 6 bases from V and 5 bases from J, with 12 bases between. This CDR3 is 13 amino acids long. Germline CDR1 is SGHRS and CDR2 is YFSETQ. The CDR3 region has the DNA TGCGCCAGCACCCTTGATCAGAACAATGAGCAGTTCTTC. Its protein product is CASTLDQNNEQFF.

The chain employs TRBV11-2 and TRBJ1-1, with D unresolved. Between the trimmed V and J ends, which lost 1 base and 5 bases, there was a span of 8 bases. There are 13 residues in the CDR3. The V gene's germline CDR1 is SGHAT and CDR2 FQNNGV. CDR3 protein: CASSLAGVTEAFF. DNA of the CDR3: TGTGCCAGCAGCTTAGCAGGTGTAACTGAAGCTTTCTTT.

This chain connects TRBV6-5 to TRBJ1-2, with D perhaps TRBD1 (5 bases). With 8 bases removed from V and 6 bases from J, the gap between germline ends came to 22 bases. The germline gives CDR1 MNHEY, CDR2 SVGAGI. This CDR3 has 15 amino acids. DNA for the CDR3: TGTGCCAGCGTTCAATCTCACCAGGGCGGTAATGGCTACACCTTC. Residues: CASVQSHQGGNGYTF.

The V gene is TRBV18, the J gene TRBJ1-3, with D perhaps matching TRBD1 (6 bases). This CDR3 contains 15 residues. Germline CDR1 KGHSH, CDR2 LQKENI. Trimming took 3 bases from V and 1 from J, leaving 10 bases between them. The CDR3 reads CASSPDSGSGNTIYF. CDR3 DNA sequence: TGTGCCAGCTCACCGGACAGTGGATCTGGAAACACCATATATTTT.

The chain couples TRBV5-1 to TRBJ2-2, with 7 nucleotides matching TRBD1. This CDR3 is built from 18 residues. From germline, CDR1 is SGHRS and CDR2 YFSETQ. Germline trimming cut 1 base from V and 0 bases from J; bases unmatched to any gene: 9. The CDR3 DNA reads TGCGCCAGCAGCTTGAAGGGACAGTCCATCGCGAACACCGGGGAGCTGTTTTTT. Translated, it gives CASSLKGQSIANTGELFF.

This chain links TRBV27 with TRBJ2-1; 8 bases line up with TRBD2. The CDR3 contains 15 residues. Germline CDR1 and CDR2: MNHEY and SMNVEV (reference sequence). V was clipped by 1 base and J by 4 bases; unmatched bases: 3. CDR3 region: CASSLFASGYNEQFF. The CDR3 bases are TGTGCCAGCAGTTTATTTGCTAGCGGGTACAATGAGCAGTTCTTC.

This clone was counted between two and nine times. The J gene is TRBJ1-2, the V gene TRBV2, with TRBD1 as a possible D gene (6 bases). The CDR3 contains 12 residues. The V gene lost 6 bases and the J gene lost 9 bases, with 14 bases spanning the gap. Germline V gene data show CDR1 as SNHLY and CDR2 as FYNNEI. This CDR3 reads CASRQGIVSYTF. CDR3 coding DNA: TGTGCCAGCAGGCAGGGGATTGTTAGCTACACCTTC.

There are a few counts of this clone. This chain connects TRBV5-4 to TRBJ2-1; 10 positions match TRBD2. With V trimmed by 4 bases and J by 5 bases, 9 bases remained unmatched. Germline assignment: CDR1 SGHNT and CDR2 YYREEE (reference sequence). The CDR3 covers 16 residues. CDR3 nucleotides: TGTGCCAGCAGCACCCGGACTAGCGGCTACCACAATGAGCAGTTCTTC. Amino acids: CASSTRTSGYHNEQFF.

This clone was observed a few times. The chain employs TRBV19 and TRBJ1-6; possible D gene TRBD1, 5 bases. V lost 6 bases to trimming and J lost 6 bases, with 15 bases between them. The CDR3 contains 15 residues. Germline CDR1 LNHDA, CDR2 SQIVND (reference sequence). The CDR3 reads CASRPVAGSNSPLHF. The DNA for the CDR3 is TGTGCCAGTAGACCAGTCGCAGGGTCTAATTCACCCCTCCACTTT.

The chain links TRBV7-9 to TRBJ1-6; perhaps TRBD1 as D (6 bases). The CDR3 spans 16 residues. The germline gives CDR1 SEHNR, CDR2 FQNEAQ (reference sequence). Trimming stripped 5 bases from V and 5 bases from J, with 16 bases between. This chain's CDR3 is CASSQGGGLDNSPLHF. In nucleotides, the CDR3 is TGTGCCAGCAGCCAAGGGGGGGGGCTGGATAATTCACCCCTCCACTTT.

This chain links TRBV6-5 with TRBJ1-3, with D unresolved. This CDR3 spans 15 amino acids. The V end lost 0 bases, the J end lost 4 bases, and 10 bases lay between the germline ends. CDR1 and CDR2 (germline): MNHEY, SVGAGI. The CDR3 region has the DNA TGTGCCAGCAGTTACTCCCTTCTAGCCGGAAACACCATATATTTT. It specifies CASSYSLLAGNTIYF.

There are a few counts of this clone. V and J are TRBV19 and TRBJ2-3; 7 bases are shared with TRBD1. Germline V gene data show CDR1 as LNHDA and CDR2 as SQIVND (reference sequence). V was pared by 5 bases and J by 1 base, with 3 bases of the junction left unmatched. This CDR3 is built from 14 residues. CDR3 bases: TGTGCCAGTAGTGGGCAGGGGGGCACAGATACGCAGTATTTT. Translating it yields CASSGQGGTDTQYF.

The rearrangement joins TRBV30 to TRBJ2-2, with D possibly TRBD2 on 5 matching bases. V dropped 3 bases and J dropped 2 bases, with 10 bases sitting between them. Looked up from germline, CDR1 is GTSNPN and CDR2 is SVGIG (reference sequence). This CDR3 is 14 amino acids long. The CDR3 DNA is TGTGCCTGGAGAGTAGCGCGTAACACCGGGGAGCTGTTTTTT. Its protein product is CAWRVARNTGELFF.

This clone was detected a few times. This rearrangement joins TRBV11-3 to TRBJ2-2, with TRBD1 as a possible D gene (5 bases). Germline assignment: CDR1 SGHNT and CDR2 YENEEA. With 7 bases removed from V and 2 bases from J, the gap between germline ends came to 14 bases. The CDR3 consists of 15 residues. The CDR3 coding sequence is TGTGCCAGCACCCCAGGGCAGAGCAACACCGGGGAGCTGTTTTTT. This sequence encodes CASTPGQSNTGELFF.

The chain combines TRBV4-3 with TRBJ2-1; TRBD1 agrees at 8 bases. The germline gives CDR1 LGHNA, CDR2 YSLEER. Trimming cost V 1 base and J 3 bases; bases outside gene matches: 2. The CDR3 is 15 residues long. CDR3 sequence reads: CASSQGQGFYNEQFF. The CDR3, as DNA: TGCGCCAGCAGCCAAGGACAGGGGTTCTACAATGAGCAGTTCTTC.

This chain connects TRBV18 to TRBJ2-7; 8 bases align to TRBD1. The CDR3 is 14 amino acids. Germline trimming cut 2 bases from V and 0 bases from J; bases unmatched to any gene: 0. Germline V gives CDR1 KGHSH, CDR2 LQKENI. CDR3 loop: CASSPGQGSYEQYF. CDR3 sequence (DNA): TGTGCCAGCTCACCAGGACAGGGCTCCTACGAGCAGTACTTC.

The CDR3 region has the DNA TGTGCCAGCAGCCCCGGACCCGGGGACAATGAGCAGTTCTTC. Translated, it gives CASSPGPGDNEQFF. The gene calls are TRBV7-2 and TRBJ2-1, with D possibly being TRBD2 (5 bases). From germline, CDR1 is SGHTA and CDR2 FQGNSA. Trimming pared 5 bases from V and 5 bases from J, leaving 13 bases between. This CDR3 has 14 residues.